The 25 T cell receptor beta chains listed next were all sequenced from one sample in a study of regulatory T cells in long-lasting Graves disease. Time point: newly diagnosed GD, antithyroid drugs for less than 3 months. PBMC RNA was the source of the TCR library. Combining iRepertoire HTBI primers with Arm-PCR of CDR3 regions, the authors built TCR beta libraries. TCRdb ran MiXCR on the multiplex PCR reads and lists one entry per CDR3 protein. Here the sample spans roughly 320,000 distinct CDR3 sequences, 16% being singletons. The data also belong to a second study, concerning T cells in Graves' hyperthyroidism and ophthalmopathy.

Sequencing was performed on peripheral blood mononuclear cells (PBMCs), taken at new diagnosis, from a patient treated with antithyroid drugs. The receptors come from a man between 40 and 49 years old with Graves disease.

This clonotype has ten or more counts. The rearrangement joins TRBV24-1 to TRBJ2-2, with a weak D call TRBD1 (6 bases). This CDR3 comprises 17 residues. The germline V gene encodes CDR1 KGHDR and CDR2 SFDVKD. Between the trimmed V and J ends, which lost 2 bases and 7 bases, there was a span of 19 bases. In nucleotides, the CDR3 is TGTGCCACCAGTGATTCCTCACGGACAGCCTCGGGCGGGGAGCTGTTTTTT. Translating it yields CATSDSSRTASGGELFF.

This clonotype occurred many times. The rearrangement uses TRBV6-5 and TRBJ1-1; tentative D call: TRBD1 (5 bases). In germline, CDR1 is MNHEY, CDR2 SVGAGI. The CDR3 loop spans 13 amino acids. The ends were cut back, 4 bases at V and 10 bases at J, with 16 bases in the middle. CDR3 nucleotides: TGTGCCAGCAGTTGGGGGGTAGGGTCTGGAGCTTTCTTT. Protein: CASSWGVGSGAFF.

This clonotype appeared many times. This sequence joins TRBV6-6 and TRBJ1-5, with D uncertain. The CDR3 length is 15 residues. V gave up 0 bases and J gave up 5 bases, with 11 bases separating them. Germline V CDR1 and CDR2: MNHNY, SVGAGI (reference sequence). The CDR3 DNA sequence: TGTGCCAGCAGTTACTCGTACGGGTCCTATCAGCCCCAGCATTTT. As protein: CASSYSYGSYQPQHF.

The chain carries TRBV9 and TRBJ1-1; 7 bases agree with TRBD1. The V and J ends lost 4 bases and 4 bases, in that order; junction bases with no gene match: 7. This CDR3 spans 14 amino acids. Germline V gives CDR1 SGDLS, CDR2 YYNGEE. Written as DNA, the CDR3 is TGTGCCAGCAGCAGTCGGACAGGAGTCACTGAAGCTTTCTTT. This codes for CASSSRTGVTEAFF.

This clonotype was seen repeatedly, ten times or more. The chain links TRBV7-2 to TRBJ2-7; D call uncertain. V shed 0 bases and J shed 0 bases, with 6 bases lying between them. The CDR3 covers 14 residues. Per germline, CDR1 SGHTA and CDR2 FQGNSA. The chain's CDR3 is CASSLAYSSYEQYF. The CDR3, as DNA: TGTGCCAGCAGCTTAGCGTACAGCTCCTACGAGCAGTACTTC.

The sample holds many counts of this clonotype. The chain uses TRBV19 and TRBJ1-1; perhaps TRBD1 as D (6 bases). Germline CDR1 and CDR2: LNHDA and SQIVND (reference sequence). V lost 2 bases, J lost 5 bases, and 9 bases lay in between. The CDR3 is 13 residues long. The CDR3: CASSIIQGTEAFF. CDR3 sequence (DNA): TGTGCCAGTAGTATAATTCAGGGGACTGAAGCTTTCTTT.

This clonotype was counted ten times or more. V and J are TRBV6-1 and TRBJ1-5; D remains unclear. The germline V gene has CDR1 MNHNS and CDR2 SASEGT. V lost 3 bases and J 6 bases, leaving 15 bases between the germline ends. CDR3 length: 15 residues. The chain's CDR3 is CASSDYGDLGQPQHF. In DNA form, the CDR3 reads TGTGCCAGCAGTGATTACGGGGATCTTGGTCAGCCCCAGCATTTT.

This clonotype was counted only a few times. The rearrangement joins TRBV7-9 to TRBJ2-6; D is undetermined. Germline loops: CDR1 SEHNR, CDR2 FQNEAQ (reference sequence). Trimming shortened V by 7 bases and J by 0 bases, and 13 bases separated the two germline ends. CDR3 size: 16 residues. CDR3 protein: CASTRVGNSGANVLTF. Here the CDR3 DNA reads TGTGCCAGCACCCGAGTGGGGAACTCTGGGGCCAACGTCCTGACTTTC.

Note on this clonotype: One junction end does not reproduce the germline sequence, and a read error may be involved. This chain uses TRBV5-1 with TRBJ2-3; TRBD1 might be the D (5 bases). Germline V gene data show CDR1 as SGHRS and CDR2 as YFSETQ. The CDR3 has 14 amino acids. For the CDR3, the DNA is TGTGCCAGCAGCTTTCAGGGCAGACGGGATACGCAGTATTTT. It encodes CASSFQGRRDTQYF.

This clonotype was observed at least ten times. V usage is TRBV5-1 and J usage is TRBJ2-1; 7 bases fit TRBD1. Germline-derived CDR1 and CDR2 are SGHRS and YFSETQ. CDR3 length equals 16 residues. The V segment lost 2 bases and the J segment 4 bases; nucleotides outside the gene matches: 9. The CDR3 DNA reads TGCGCCAGCAGCTTTGCCGGGACAGAGCTTTACAATGAGCAGTTCTTC. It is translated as CASSFAGTELYNEQFF.

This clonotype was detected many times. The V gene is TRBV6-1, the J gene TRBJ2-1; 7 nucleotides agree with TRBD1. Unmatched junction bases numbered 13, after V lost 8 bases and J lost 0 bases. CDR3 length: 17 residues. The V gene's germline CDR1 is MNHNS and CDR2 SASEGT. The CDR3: CASRTGAYRSSYNEQFF. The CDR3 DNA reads TGTGCCAGCCGGACAGGAGCCTATAGGAGCTCCTACAATGAGCAGTTCTTC.

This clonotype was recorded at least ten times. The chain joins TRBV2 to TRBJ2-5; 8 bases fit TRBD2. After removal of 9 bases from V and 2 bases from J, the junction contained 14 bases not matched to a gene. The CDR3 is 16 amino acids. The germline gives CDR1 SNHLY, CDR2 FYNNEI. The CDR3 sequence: CASDLKAGVSQETQYF. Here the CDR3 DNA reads TGTGCCAGTGATTTAAAAGCGGGGGTCTCGCAAGAGACCCAGTACTTC.

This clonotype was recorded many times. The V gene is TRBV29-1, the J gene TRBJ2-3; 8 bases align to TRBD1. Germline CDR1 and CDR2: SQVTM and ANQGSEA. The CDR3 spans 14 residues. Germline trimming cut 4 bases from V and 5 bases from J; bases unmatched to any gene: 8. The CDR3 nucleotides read TGCAGCGTTGCTCTGGGACAGGCGGGAGATACGCAGTATTTT. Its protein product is CSVALGQAGDTQYF.

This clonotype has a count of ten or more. CDR3 nucleotide sequence: TGTGCCAGCAGTGTAGATACCGGGGAGCTGTTTTTT. This translates into CASSVDTGELFF. The rearrangement joins TRBV2 to TRBJ2-2; no clear D gene. CDR3 length: 12 amino acids. Germline values: CDR1 SNHLY, CDR2 FYNNEI. Trimming removed 4 bases at V and 5 bases at J, with 5 bases between.

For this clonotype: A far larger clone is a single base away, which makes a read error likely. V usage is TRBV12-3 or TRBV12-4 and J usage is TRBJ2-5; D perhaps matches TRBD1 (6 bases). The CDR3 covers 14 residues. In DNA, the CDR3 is TGTGCCAGCAGCCCAGGACAGCTACAAGAGGCCCAGTACTTC. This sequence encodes CASSPGQLQEAQYF.

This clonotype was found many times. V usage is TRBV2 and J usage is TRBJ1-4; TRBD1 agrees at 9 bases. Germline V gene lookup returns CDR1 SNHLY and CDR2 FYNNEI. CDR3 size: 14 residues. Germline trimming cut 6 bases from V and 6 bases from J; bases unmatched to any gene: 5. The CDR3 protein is CASSVGTGYEKLFF. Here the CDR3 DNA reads TGTGCCAGCAGCGTCGGGACAGGGTATGAAAAACTGTTTTTT.

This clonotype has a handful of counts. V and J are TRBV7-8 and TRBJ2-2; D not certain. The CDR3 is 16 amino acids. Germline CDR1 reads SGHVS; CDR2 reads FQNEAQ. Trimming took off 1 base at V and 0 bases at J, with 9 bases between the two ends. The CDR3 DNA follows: TGTGCCAGCAGCTTAGTTGTGAGATCGAACACCGGGGAGCTGTTTTTT. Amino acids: CASSLVVRSNTGELFF.

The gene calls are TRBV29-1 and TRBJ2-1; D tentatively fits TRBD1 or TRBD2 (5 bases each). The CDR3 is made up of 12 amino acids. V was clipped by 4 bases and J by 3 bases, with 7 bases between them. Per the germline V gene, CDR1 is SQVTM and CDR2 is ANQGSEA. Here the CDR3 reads CSVGGVYNEQFF. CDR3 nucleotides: TGCAGCGTTGGAGGGGTCTACAATGAGCAGTTCTTC.

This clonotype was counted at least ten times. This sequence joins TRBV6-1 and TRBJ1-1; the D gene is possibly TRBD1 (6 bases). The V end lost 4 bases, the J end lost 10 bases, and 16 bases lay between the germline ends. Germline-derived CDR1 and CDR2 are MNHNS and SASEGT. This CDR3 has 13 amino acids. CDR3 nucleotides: TGTGCCAGCAGTGGTGCCAGCCGGGGGCGAGCTTTCTTT. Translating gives CASSGASRGRAFF.

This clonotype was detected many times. The CDR3 bases are TGCGCCAGCAGCTTGGTTCGGACTAGCCCAGATACGCAGTATTTT. It is translated as CASSLVRTSPDTQYF. J is TRBJ2-3 and V is TRBV5-1, with 8 bases lining up with TRBD2. Germline V gene sequence: CDR1 SGHRS, CDR2 YFSETQ. This CDR3 comprises 15 residues. Trimming removed 0 bases from V and 4 bases from J; junction bases left unmatched: 4.

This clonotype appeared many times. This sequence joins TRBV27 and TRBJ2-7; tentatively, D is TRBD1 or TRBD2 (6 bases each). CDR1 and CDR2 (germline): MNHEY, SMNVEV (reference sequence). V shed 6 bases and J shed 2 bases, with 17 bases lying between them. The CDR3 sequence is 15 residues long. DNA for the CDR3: TGTGCCAGCAGCTTCAGCCCTAGGGGGGCCTACGAGCAGTACTTC. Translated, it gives CASSFSPRGAYEQYF.

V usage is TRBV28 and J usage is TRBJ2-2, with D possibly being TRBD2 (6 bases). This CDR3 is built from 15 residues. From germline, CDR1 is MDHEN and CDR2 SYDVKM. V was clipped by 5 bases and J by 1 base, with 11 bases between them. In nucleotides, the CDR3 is TGTGCCAGCAGTCCGTGGAGGGGGAACACCGGGGAGCTGTTTTTT. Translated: CASSPWRGNTGELFF.

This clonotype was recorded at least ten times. CDR3 nucleotide sequence: TGTGCCAGCAGTTTATATACAGTAATGAACACTGAAGCTTTCTTT. Translated: CASSLYTVMNTEAFF. This chain uses TRBV28 with TRBJ1-1, with D unresolved. CDR1 and CDR2 (germline): MDHEN, SYDVKM. V was cut by 1 base and J by 0 bases, with 9 bases left in between. This CDR3 is built from 15 residues.

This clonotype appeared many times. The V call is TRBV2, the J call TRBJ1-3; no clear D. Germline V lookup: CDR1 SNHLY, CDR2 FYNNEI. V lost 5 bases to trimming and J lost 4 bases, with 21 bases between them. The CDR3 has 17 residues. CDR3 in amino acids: CASSLRTDGFWGNTIYF. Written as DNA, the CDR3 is TGTGCCAGCAGTCTCCGGACTGACGGCTTCTGGGGAAACACCATATATTTT.

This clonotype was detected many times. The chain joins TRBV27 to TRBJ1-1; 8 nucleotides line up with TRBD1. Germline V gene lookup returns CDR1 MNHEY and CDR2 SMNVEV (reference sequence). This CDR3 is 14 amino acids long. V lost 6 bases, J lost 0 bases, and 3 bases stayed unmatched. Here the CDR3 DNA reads TGTGCCAGCAGACAGGGGGGAATGAACACTGAAGCTTTCTTT. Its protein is CASRQGGMNTEAFF.